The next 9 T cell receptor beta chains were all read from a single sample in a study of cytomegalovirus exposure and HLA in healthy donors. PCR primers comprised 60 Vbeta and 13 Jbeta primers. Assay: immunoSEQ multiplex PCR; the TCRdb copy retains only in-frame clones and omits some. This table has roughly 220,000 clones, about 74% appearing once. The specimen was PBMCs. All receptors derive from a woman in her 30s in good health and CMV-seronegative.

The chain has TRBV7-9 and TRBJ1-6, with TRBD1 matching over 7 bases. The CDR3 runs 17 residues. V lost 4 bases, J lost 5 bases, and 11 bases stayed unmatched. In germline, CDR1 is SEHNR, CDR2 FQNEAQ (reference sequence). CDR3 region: CASSYRQGIVHNSPLHF. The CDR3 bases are TGTGCCAGCAGCTACAGACAGGGAATAGTCCATAATTCACCCCTCCACTTT.

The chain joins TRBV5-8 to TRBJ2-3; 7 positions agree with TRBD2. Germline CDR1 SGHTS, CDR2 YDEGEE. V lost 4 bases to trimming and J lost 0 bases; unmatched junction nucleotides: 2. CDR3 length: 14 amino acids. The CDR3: CASSREVSTDTQYF. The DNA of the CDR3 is TGTGCCAGCAGCCGGGAGGTTAGCACAGATACGCAGTATTTT.

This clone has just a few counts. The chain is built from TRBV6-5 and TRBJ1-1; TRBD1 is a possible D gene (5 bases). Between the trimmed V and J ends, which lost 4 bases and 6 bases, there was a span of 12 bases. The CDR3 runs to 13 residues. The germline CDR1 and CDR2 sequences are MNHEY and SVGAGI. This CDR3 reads CASSLAREAEAFF. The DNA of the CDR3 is TGTGCCAGCAGTTTAGCCAGGGAGGCTGAAGCTTTCTTT.

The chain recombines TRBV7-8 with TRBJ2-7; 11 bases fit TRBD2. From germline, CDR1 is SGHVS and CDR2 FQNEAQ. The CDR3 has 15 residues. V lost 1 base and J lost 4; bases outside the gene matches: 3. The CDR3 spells CASSLGLAGIYEQYF. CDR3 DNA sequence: TGTGCCAGCAGCTTAGGACTAGCGGGGATATACGAGCAGTACTTC.

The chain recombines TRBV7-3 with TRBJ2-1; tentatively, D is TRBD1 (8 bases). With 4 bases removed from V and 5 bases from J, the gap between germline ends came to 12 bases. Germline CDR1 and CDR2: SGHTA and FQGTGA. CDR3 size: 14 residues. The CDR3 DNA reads TGTGCCAGCAGCTCAACAGGGGGGGACAATGAGCAGTTCTTC. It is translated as CASSSTGGDNEQFF.

CDR3 sequence: CASSQGLDTEAFF. The CDR3 region has the DNA TGTGCCAGCTCACAGGGACTGGACACTGAAGCTTTCTTT. The genes are TRBV18 and TRBJ1-1; D is perhaps TRBD1 (5 bases). Trimming shortened V by 4 bases and J by 3 bases, and 9 bases separated the two germline ends. The CDR3 spans 13 residues. Germline V gene data show CDR1 as KGHSH and CDR2 as LQKENI. Using reference TRBV18 and TRBJ1-1 for the parts outside the CDR3, the full variable domain is NAGVMQNPRHLVRRRGQEARLRCSPMKGHSHVYWYRQLPEEGLKFMVYLQKENIIDESGMPKERFSAEFPKEGPSILRIQQVVRGDSAAYFCASSQGLDTEAFFGQGTRLTVV.

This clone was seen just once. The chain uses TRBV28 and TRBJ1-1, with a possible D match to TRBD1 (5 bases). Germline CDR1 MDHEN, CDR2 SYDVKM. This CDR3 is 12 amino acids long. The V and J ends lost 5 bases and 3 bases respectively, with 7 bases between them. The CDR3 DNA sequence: TGTGCCAGCAGTGCAGGGTACACTGAAGCTTTCTTT. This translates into CASSAGYTEAFF. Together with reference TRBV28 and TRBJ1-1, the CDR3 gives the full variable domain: DVKVTQSSRYLVKRTGEKVFLECVQDMDHENMFWYRQDPGLGLRLIYFSYDVKMKEKGDIPEGYSVSREKKERFSLILESASTNQTSMYLCASSAGYTEAFFGQGTRLTVV.

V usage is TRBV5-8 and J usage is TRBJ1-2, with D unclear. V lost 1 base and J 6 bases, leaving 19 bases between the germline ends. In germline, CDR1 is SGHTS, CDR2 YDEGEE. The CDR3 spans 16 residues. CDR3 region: CASSLQPPSGEDGYTF. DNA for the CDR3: TGTGCCAGCAGCTTGCAACCCCCGTCCGGGGAGGATGGCTACACCTTC. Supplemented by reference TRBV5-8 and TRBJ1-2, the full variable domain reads EAGVTQSPTHLIKTRGQQATLRCSPISGHTSVYWYQQALGLGLQFLLWYDEGEERNRGNFPPRFSGRQFPNYSSELNVNALELEDSALYLCASSLQPPSGEDGYTFGSGTRLTVV.

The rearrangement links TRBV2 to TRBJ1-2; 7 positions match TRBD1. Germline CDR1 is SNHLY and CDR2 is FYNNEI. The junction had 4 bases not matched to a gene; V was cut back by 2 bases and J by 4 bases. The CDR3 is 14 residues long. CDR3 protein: CASSETGTAYGYTF. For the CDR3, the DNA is TGTGCCAGCAGTGAAACTGGGACAGCCTATGGCTACACCTTC.